This T cell receptor (beta chain) was identified in a study of blood T cell repertoires in COVID-19. Turning to the study itself: Acute and convalescent COVID-19 samples came from the United States, Italy and Spain. T cells, B-cell-depleted T cells, or PBMCs supplied cDNA or gDNA.

V lost 4 bases and J lost 3; bases outside the gene matches: 14. The CDR3 totals 18 residues. The germline CDR1 and CDR2 sequences are SGHDT and YYEEEE. Source study methods: Estimation of nucleated cell counts was performed using reference gene primer amplification. Libraries were prepared by immunoSEQ multiplex PCR; TCRdb keeps only in-frame clonotypes and omits some of them. The DNA was the basis for D and trimming; V, J and clone size are from that table. The sample includes 150,000 to 200,000 clones, around 76% of them seen just once. The source of this sequence is a woman aged 50 to 60 with active or convalescent COVID-19. V usage is TRBV5-6 and J usage is TRBJ1-5; TRBD1 agrees at 9 bases. The sequenced material came from peripheral blood. CDR3 bases: TGTGCCAGCAGCCAAAGGACAGGGGCCCTCCTTCCCAATCAGCCCCAGCATTTT. Amino acids: CASSQRTGALLPNQPQHF.